This TCR beta chain was found in a study of monozygotic twins with inflammatory bowel disease. CDR3 length equals 14 residues. The V gene's germline CDR1 is DFQATT and CDR2 SNEGSKA (reference sequence). Whole-study results and caveats: Discrimination among different T cell subtypes was not achievable.

The authors ran two nested PCRs of approximately 17 and 9 cycles on TCRalpha and TCRbeta cDNA. For each CDR3 protein, TCRdb gives one entry from its re-call of the 5' RACE reads, without DNA. The listing records a few hundred thousand distinct CDR3 sequences. About this clonotype: As yet, its antigen is unknown.

The clonotype was recovered from a human donor with ulcerative colitis or Crohn's disease, or a healthy co-twin of an affected twin (not recorded which). Sequencing was done on a sample of blood. The chain has TRBV20-1 and TRBJ2-1; TCRdb gives TRBD2 as the D gene, but with no DNA this cannot be confirmed. The CDR3 is CSASRLAETNEQFF.